The 9 T cell receptor beta chains below all came from one sample that was sequenced in a study of stem cell transplantation in POMP-related autoinflammatory disease. Produced via immunoSEQ multiplex PCR; TCRdb's table is partial and in-frame only. The data contain over 60,000 clones, approximately 90% of them seen just once; the ten biggest clones take up around 0.72%. The material was CD4+ T cells from PBMCs, obtained after stem cell transplantation. Source of these receptors: a human patient with POMP-related autoinflammation and immune dysregulation (PRAID). Part of the T cells may come from the graft donor.

The gene calls are TRBV30 and TRBJ2-5; 7 bases match TRBD2. Germline-derived CDR1 and CDR2 are GTSNPN and SVGIG (reference sequence). This CDR3 is 14 amino acids long. V dropped 1 base and J dropped 5; count of bases not matched to a gene: 7. This chain's CDR3 is CAWSDLERGETQYF. The DNA for the CDR3 is TGTGCCTGGAGTGACCTGGAGCGGGGCGAGACCCAGTACTTC.

This clone has just one count. Here the CDR3 reads CAIQRGGQGGMNEQFF. CDR3 nucleotide sequence: TGTGCCATCCAGAGGGGCGGTCAGGGGGGGATGAATGAGCAGTTCTTC. The chain links TRBV28 to TRBJ2-1, with D perhaps assigned TRBD1 or TRBD2 (7 bases each). V lost 10 bases, J lost 7 bases, and 26 bases lay in between. Per germline, CDR1 MDHEN and CDR2 SYDVKM. The CDR3 consists of 16 residues.

V is TRBV30 and J is TRBJ2-5; TRBD2 agrees at 12 bases. The CDR3 has 14 amino acids. With 1 base clipped from V and 5 bases from J, the junction kept 2 bases outside the gene matches. Germline CDR1 is GTSNPN and CDR2 is SVGIG (reference sequence). CDR3 bases: TGTGCCTGGAGTGCTGGACTAGCGGGGGAGACCCAGTACTTC. This gives the protein CAWSAGLAGETQYF.

The rearrangement joins TRBV19 to TRBJ1-5, with D unclear. This CDR3 comprises 14 residues. V shed 5 bases and J shed 0 bases, with 8 bases lying between them. Per germline, CDR1 LNHDA and CDR2 SQIVND (reference sequence). In nucleotides, the CDR3 is TGTGCCAGTAGTCACCGAAATAGCAATCAGCCCCAGCATTTT. Its translation is CASSHRNSNQPQHF.

The chain has TRBV6-1 and TRBJ2-3; D not resolved. Per germline, CDR1 MNHNS and CDR2 SASEGT. This CDR3 is built from 14 residues. The V and J ends lost 3 bases and 0 bases respectively, with 7 bases between them. The CDR3 DNA follows: TGTGCCAGCAGTGAGTGGGCGAGCACAGATACGCAGTATTTT. Protein product: CASSEWASTDTQYF.

The chain couples TRBV7-2 to TRBJ2-2; possible D gene TRBD1, 8 bases. Germline V gene lookup returns CDR1 SGHTA and CDR2 FQGNSA. CDR3 length: 15 residues. The V end was cut by 6 bases, the J end by 5 bases, with 16 bases between. DNA of the CDR3: TGTGCCAGCAGACCCGACAGGGGAGGGACCGGGGAGCTGTTTTTT. Amino acids: CASRPDRGGTGELFF.

V usage is TRBV5-1 and J usage is TRBJ2-7; the match to TRBD1 covers 7 bases. Unmatched junction bases numbered 10, after V lost 4 bases and J lost 3 bases. The CDR3 has 15 amino acids. CDR1 SGHRS and CDR2 YFSETQ come from the germline V gene. This chain's CDR3 is CASSKDRSGLYEQYV. CDR3 nucleotide sequence: TGCGCCAGCAGCAAGGACAGGAGTGGACTCTACGAGCAGTACGTC.

This clone was detected only once. This sequence joins TRBV5-1 and TRBJ1-4, with D possibly matching TRBD1 (5 bases). The length of the CDR3 is 14 residues. Germline V gene data show CDR1 as SGHRS and CDR2 as YFSETQ. V gave up 6 bases and J gave up 3 bases, with 12 bases separating them. This CDR3 reads CASNSGSPNEKLFF. CDR3 in DNA: TGCGCCAGCAATTCAGGGTCCCCTAATGAAAAACTGTTTTTT.

This clone showed up just a few times. V usage is TRBV24-1 and J usage is TRBJ1-5; D gene unclear. CDR3 length equals 12 residues. Germline V gives CDR1 KGHDR, CDR2 SFDVKD. V shed 5 bases and J shed 4 bases, with 5 bases lying between them. CDR3 nucleotide sequence: TGTGCCACCAGTGCCTCGAATCAGCCCCAGCATTTT. Amino acids: CATSASNQPQHF.